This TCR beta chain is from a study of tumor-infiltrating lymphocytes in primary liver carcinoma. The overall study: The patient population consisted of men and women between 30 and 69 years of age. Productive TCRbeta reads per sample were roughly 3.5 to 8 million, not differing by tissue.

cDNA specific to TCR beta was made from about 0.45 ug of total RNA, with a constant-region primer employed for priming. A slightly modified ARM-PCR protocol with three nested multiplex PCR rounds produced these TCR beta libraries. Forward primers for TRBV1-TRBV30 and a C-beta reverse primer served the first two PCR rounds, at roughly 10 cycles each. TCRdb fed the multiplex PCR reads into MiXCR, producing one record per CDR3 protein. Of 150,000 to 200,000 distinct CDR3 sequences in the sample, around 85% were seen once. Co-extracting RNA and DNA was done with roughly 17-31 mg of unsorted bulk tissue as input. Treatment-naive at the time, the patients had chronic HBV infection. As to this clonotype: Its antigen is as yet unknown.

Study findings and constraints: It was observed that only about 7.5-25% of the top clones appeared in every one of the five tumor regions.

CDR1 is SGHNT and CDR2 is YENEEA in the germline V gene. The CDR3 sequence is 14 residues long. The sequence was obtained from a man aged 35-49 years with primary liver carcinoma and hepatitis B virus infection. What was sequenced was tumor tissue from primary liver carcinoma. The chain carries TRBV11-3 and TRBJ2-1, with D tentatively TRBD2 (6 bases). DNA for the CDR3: TGTACGACCAGCTTGACTAGTATTATCGATGAGCAGTTCTTC. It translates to CTTSLTSIIDEQFF. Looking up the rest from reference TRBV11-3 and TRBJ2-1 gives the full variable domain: EAGVVQSPRYKIIEKKQPVAFWCNPISGHNTLYWYLQNLGQGPELLIRYENEEAVDDSQLPKDRFSAERLKGVDSTLKIQPAELGDSAVYLCTTSLTSIIDEQFFGPGTRLTVL.